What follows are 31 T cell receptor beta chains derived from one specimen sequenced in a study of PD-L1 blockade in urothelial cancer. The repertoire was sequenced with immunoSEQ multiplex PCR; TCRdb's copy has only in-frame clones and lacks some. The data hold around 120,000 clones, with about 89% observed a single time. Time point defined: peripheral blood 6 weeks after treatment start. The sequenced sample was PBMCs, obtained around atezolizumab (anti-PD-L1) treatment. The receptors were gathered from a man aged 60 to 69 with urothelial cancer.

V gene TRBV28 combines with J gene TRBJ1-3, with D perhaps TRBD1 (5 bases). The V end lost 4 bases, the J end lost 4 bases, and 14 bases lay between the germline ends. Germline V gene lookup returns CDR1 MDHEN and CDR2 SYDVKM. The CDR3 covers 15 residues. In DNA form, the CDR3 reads TGTGCCAGCAGTTCCCCAGGGTTTATGGGAAACACCATATATTTT. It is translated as CASSSPGFMGNTIYF.

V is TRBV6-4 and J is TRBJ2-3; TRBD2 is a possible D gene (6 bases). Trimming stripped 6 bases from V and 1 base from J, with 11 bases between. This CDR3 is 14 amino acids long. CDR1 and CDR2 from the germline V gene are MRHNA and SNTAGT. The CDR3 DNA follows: TGTGCCAGCAGCTCCGCGGGGCGCACAGATACGCAGTATTTT. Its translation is CASSSAGRTDTQYF.

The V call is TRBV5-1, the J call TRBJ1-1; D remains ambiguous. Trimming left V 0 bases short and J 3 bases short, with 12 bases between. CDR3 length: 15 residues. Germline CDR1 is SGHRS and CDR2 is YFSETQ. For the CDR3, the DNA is TGCGCCAGCAGCTTGGCCGAGGAAGAGGACACTGAAGCTTTCTTT. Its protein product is CASSLAEEEDTEAFF.

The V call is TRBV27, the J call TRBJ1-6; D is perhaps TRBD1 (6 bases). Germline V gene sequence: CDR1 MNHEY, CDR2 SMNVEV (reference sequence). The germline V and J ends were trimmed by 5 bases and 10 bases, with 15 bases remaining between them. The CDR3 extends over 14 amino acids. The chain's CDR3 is CASSGQWVKSPLHF. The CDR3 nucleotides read TGTGCCAGCAGTGGACAGTGGGTGAAATCACCCCTCCACTTT.

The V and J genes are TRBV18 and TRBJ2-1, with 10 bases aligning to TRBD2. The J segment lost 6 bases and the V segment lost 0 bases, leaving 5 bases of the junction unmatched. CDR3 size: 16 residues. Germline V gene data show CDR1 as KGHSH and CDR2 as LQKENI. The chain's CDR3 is CASSPPSSGGANEQFF. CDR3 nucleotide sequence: TGTGCCAGCTCACCACCGTCCAGCGGGGGGGCCAATGAGCAGTTCTTC.

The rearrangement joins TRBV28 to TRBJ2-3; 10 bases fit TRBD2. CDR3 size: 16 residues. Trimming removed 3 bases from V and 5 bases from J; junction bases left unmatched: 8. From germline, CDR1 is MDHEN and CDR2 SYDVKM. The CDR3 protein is CASSFSGGAEIDTQYF. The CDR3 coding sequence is TGTGCCAGCAGTTTCAGCGGGGGGGCCGAGATAGATACGCAGTATTTT.

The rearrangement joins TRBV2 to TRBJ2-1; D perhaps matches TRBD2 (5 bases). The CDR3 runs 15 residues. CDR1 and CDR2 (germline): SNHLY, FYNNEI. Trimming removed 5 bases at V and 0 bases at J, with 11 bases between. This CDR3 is CASSPLGNSYNEQFF. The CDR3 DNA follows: TGTGCCAGCAGTCCACTAGGAAACTCCTACAATGAGCAGTTCTTC.

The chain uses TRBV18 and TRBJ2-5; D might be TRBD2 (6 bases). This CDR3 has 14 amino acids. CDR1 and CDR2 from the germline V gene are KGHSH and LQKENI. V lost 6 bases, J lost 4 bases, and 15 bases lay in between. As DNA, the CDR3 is TGTGCCAGCTCCCCTTCGGGGGTGGGAGAGACCCAGTACTTC. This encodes CASSPSGVGETQYF.

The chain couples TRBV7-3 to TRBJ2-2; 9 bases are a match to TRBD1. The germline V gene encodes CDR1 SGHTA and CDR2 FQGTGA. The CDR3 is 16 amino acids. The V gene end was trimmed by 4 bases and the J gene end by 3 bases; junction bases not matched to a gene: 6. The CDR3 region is CASSSPGTGYTGELFF. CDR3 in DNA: TGTGCCAGCAGCTCCCCAGGGACAGGGTACACCGGGGAGCTGTTTTTT.

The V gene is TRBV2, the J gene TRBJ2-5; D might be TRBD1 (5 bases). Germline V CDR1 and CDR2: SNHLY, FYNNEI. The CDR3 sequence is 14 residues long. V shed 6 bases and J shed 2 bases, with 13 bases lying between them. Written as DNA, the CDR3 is TGTGCCAGCAGCGCCCGGACATCTCAAGAGACCCAGTACTTC. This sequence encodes CASSARTSQETQYF.

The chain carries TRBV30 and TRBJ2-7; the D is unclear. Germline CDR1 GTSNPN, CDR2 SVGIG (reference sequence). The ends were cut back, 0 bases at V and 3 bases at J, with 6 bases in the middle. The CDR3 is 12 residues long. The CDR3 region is CAWSVGYYEQYF. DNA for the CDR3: TGTGCCTGGAGTGTCGGTTACTACGAGCAGTACTTC.

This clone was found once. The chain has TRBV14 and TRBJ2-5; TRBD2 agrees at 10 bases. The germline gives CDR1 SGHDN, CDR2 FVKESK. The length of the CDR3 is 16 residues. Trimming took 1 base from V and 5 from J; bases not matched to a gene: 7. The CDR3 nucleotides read TGTGCCAGCAGCCAAGGCCCCAGCGGGAGGGTGGAGACCCAGTACTTC. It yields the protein CASSQGPSGRVETQYF.

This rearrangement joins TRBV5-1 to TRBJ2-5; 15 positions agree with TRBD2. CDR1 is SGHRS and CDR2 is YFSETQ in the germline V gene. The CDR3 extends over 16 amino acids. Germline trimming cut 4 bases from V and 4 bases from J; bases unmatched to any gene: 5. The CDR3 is CASSPGLAGGGETQYF. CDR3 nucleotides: TGCGCCAGCAGCCCGGGACTAGCGGGGGGTGGAGAGACCCAGTACTTC.

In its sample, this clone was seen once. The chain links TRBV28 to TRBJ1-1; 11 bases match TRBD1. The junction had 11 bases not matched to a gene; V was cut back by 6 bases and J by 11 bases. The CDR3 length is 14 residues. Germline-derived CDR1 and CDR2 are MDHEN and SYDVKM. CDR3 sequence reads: CASRNGQGARGAFF. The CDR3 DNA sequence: TGTGCCAGCAGGAACGGACAGGGGGCTAGGGGGGCTTTCTTT.

The CDR3 sequence: CASSLARSNEKLFF. The CDR3 DNA reads TGTGCCAGCAGTTTAGCCAGAAGTAATGAAAAACTGTTTTTT. V usage is TRBV27 and J usage is TRBJ1-4; D gene ambiguous. The CDR3 length is 14 residues. V was pared by 2 bases and J by 4 bases, with 8 bases between. Germline V CDR1 and CDR2: MNHEY, SMNVEV (reference sequence).

CDR3 in DNA: TGTGCCAGTAGTATAGCTCAAGAGACCCAGTACTTC. Translation: CASSIAQETQYF. V gene TRBV19 combines with J gene TRBJ2-5, with D unresolved. This CDR3 region has 12 residues. V lost 1 base to trimming and J lost 2 bases, with 2 bases between them. Germline CDR1 and CDR2: LNHDA and SQIVND (reference sequence).

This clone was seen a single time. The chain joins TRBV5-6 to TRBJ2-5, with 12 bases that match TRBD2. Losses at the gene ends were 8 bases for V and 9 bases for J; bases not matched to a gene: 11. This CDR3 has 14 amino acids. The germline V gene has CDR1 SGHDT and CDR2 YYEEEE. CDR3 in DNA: TGTGCCAGTCACCCTGGGACTAGCGGGCGGCCCCAGTACTTC. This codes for CASHPGTSGRPQYF.

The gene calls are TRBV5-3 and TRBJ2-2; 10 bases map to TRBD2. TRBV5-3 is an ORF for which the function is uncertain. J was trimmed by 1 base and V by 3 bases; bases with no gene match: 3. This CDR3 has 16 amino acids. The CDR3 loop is CARSYRLAGNTGELFF. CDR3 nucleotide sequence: TGTGCCAGAAGCTACCGACTAGCGGGGAACACCGGGGAGCTGTTTTTT.

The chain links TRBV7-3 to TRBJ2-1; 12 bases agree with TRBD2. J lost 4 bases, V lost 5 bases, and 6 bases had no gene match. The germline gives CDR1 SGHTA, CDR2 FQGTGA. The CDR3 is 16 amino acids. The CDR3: CASSARLAGAYNEQFF. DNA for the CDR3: TGTGCCAGCAGCGCCCGACTAGCGGGGGCTTACAATGAGCAGTTCTTC.

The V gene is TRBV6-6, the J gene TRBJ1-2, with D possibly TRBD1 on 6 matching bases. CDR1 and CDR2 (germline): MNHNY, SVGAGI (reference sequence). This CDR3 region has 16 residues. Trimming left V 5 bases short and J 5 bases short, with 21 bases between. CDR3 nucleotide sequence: TGTGCCAGCAGTCAACCTCAGGGGATTGTGGGGTATGGCTACACCTTC. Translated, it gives CASSQPQGIVGYGYTF.

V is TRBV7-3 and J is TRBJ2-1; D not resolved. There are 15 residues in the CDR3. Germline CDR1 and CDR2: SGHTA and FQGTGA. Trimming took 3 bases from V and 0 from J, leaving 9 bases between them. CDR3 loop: CASSLSASSYNEQFF. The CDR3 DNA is TGTGCCAGCAGCTTGTCGGCTAGCTCCTACAATGAGCAGTTCTTC.

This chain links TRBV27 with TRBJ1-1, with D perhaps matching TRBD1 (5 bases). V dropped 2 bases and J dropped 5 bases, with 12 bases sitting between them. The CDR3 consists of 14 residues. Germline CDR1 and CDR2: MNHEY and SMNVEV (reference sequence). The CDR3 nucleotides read TGTGCCAGCAGTTTAACCTCCAGGGATACTGAAGCTTTCTTT. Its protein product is CASSLTSRDTEAFF.

The CDR3: CSVSLGSLNIQYF. CDR3 DNA sequence: TGCAGCGTTTCCCTGGGCAGTTTAAACATTCAGTACTTC. This chain joins TRBV29-1 and TRBJ2-4; no firm D call. Germline CDR1 and CDR2: SQVTM and ANQGSEA. The CDR3 length is 13 residues. V was cut by 5 bases and J by 6 bases, with 14 bases left in between.

In DNA form, the CDR3 reads TGTGCCAGCAGCTTAGATCCTAGGACAGTTAATTCACCCCTCCACTTT. It specifies CASSLDPRTVNSPLHF. V and J are TRBV11-3 and TRBJ1-6, with D maybe TRBD1 (6 bases). Per germline, CDR1 SGHNT and CDR2 YENEEA. The CDR3 has 16 residues. V was cut by 0 bases and J by 6 bases, with 12 bases left in between.

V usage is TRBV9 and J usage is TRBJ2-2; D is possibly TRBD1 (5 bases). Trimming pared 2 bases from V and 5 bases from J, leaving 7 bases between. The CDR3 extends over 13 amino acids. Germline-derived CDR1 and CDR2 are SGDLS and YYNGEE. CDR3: CASSVQGTGELFF. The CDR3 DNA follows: TGTGCCAGCAGCGTCCAGGGAACCGGGGAGCTGTTTTTT.

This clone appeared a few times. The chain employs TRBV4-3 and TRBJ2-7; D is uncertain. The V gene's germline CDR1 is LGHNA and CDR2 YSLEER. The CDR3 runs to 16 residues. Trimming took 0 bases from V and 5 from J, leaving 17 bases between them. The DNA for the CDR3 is TGCGCCAGCAGCCAAGATGCAGTTGTCAGTCCGAACGAGCAGTACTTC. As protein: CASSQDAVVSPNEQYF.

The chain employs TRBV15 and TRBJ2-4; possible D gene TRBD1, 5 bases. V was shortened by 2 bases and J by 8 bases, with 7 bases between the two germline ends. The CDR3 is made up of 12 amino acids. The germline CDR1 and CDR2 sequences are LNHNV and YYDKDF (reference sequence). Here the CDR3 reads CATSRLRDIQYF. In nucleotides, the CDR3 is TGTGCCACCAGCAGACTCAGGGACATTCAGTACTTC.

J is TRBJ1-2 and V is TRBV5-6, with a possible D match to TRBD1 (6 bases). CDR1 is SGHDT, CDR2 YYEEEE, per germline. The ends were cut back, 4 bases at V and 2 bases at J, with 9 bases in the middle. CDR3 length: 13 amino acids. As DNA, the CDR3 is TGTGCCAGCAGCCCCGACAGGAACTATGGCTACACCTTC. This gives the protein CASSPDRNYGYTF.

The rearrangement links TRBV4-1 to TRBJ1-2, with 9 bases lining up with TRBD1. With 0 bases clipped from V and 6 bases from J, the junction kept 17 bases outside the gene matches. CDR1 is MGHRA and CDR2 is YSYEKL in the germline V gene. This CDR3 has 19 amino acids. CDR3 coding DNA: TGCGCCAGCAGCCAAGAAATAACCGGGACAGGGTTTAAACCAAATGGCTACACCTTC. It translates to CASSQEITGTGFKPNGYTF.

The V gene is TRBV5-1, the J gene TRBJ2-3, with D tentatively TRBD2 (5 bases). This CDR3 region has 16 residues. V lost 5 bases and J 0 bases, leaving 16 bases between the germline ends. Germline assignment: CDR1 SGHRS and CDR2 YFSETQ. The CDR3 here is CASRPFSGSSTDTQYF. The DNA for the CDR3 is TGCGCCAGCAGACCGTTCAGCGGATCTAGCACAGATACGCAGTATTTT.

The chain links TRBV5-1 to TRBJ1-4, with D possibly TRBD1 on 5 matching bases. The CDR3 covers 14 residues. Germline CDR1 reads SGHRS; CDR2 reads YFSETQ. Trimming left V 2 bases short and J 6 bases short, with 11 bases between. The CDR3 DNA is TGCGCCAGCAGCTTTGGGGGGGGAGATGAAAAACTGTTTTTT. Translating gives CASSFGGGDEKLFF.